This T cell receptor beta chain originates from a study of cytomegalovirus exposure and HLA in healthy donors. General study results and limits: Many donors carried some public TCRs, although rarity characterized most TCR sequences.

Researchers ran the PCR with 60 Vbeta and 13 Jbeta primers. Here immunoSEQ multiplex PCR was the method, and the copy in TCRdb shows in-frame clones only, minus some. Found here are 150,000 to 180,000 clones, roughly 85% of them singletons; the top ten hold 2% to 2.5%. This clone has just a few counts. Its antigen is as yet unknown. From germline, CDR1 is ENHRY and CDR2 SYGVKD. V lost 8 bases and J lost 4, with 9 bases in between. The CDR3 loop spans 12 amino acids. The TCR was taken from a woman between 18 and 30 years old in good health and CMV-seronegative. The V call is TRBV10-3, the J call TRBJ1-3, with a possible D match to TRBD1 (6 bases). The source material was PBMCs. The DNA of the CDR3 is TGTGCCATCGCACAGGGCGGAAACACCATATATTTT. Encoded protein: CAIAQGGNTIYF.